Shown below are 11 T cell receptor beta chains from a single sample sequenced in a study of blood T cell repertoires in COVID-19. Sequencing used immunoSEQ multiplex PCR; TCRdb keeps in-frame clones, though not all of them. The sample has 40,000 to 60,000 clones; roughly 84% are singletons. The specimen sequenced was peripheral blood. The receptors here all came from a man at least 80 years old with active COVID-19.

The V gene is TRBV6-1, the J gene TRBJ2-1; 7 bases fit TRBD1. The CDR3 loop spans 13 amino acids. The V gene's germline CDR1 is MNHNS and CDR2 SASEGT. V was pared by 3 bases and J by 7 bases, with 3 bases of the junction left unmatched. CDR3 region: CASSETGFNEQFF. The CDR3 bases are TGTGCCAGCAGTGAGACAGGGTTTAATGAGCAGTTCTTC.

CDR3 in amino acids: CACSGGLAGGLDTQYF. CDR3 in DNA: TGTGCCTGTTCTGGGGGACTAGCGGGAGGGCTGGATACGCAGTATTTT. J is TRBJ2-3 and V is TRBV30, with 16 nucleotides matching TRBD2. V lost 6 bases and J lost 6; bases outside the gene matches: 9. Germline values: CDR1 GTSNPN, CDR2 SVGIG (reference sequence). The length of the CDR3 is 16 residues.

The DNA for the CDR3 is TGTGCCAGCAGCTTCAGACTAGCGGGAGGGTACGAGCAGTACTTC. Translated, it gives CASSFRLAGGYEQYF. The J gene is TRBJ2-7, the V gene TRBV7-2; 14 nucleotides match TRBD2. J gave up 4 bases and V 3 bases, and 2 bases lay outside the gene matches. CDR1 and CDR2 (germline): SGHTA, FQGNSA. The CDR3 consists of 15 residues.

The chain carries TRBV5-4 and TRBJ2-7; 9 positions agree with TRBD1. The CDR3 length is 16 residues. Germline V gene lookup returns CDR1 SGHNT and CDR2 YYREEE (reference sequence). J was trimmed by 3 bases and V by 0 bases; bases with no gene match: 7. The CDR3 DNA is TGTGCCAGCAGCTTGGGTTCCGGGACAGGGAGCTACGAGCAGTACTTC. This translates into CASSLGSGTGSYEQYF.

The DNA of the CDR3 is TGTGCCAGTAGTGCCGTGACTAGCGGGAGAGTCAATGAGCAGTTCTTC. This codes for CASSAVTSGRVNEQFF. The genes are TRBV19 and TRBJ2-1; 12 bases map to TRBD2. V lost 5 bases and J lost 6; bases outside the gene matches: 8. The germline gives CDR1 LNHDA, CDR2 SQIVND (reference sequence). CDR3 length: 16 amino acids.

In this sample, this clone turned up once. As DNA, the CDR3 is TGTGCCAGCAAACCTAGGGGGCAGGCTAACACCGGGGAGCTGTTTTTT. This translates into CASKPRGQANTGELFF. The chain uses TRBV7-9 and TRBJ2-2; 7 bases line up with TRBD1. Germline values: CDR1 SEHNR, CDR2 FQNEAQ (reference sequence). The J segment lost 2 bases and the V segment lost 7 bases, leaving 10 bases of the junction unmatched. The CDR3 runs to 16 residues.

This clone has only one observation. V is TRBV24-1 and J is TRBJ2-3; 7 nucleotides align to TRBD1. The CDR3 covers 13 residues. Trimming took 3 bases from V and 7 from J; bases not matched to a gene: 3. The germline V gene has CDR1 KGHDR and CDR2 SFDVKD. CDR3 sequence (DNA): TGTGCCACCAGTGATCCGGACAGGCATACGCAGTATTTT. It translates to CATSDPDRHTQYF.

A single count supports this clone. The V gene is TRBV5-4, the J gene TRBJ2-1, with 9 bases lining up with TRBD1. J lost 4 bases, V lost 5 bases, and 7 bases had no gene match. The CDR3 runs 15 residues. Per the germline V gene, CDR1 is SGHNT and CDR2 is YYREEE (reference sequence). The CDR3 DNA sequence: TGTGCCAGCAGGGGGGGGACAGGGTTATACAATGAGCAGTTCTTC. Protein: CASRGGTGLYNEQFF.

The CDR3 here is CASRGGGRYEQYF. The CDR3 coding sequence is TGTGCCAGCCGGGGGGGAGGTCGATACGAGCAGTACTTC. The V and J genes are TRBV28 and TRBJ2-7; 8 bases line up with TRBD2. CDR1 and CDR2 from the germline V gene are MDHEN and SYDVKM. The CDR3 is 13 residues long. V shed 8 bases, J shed 4 bases, and the junction held 7 bases outside the gene matches. The variable domain in full, with the rest retrieved from reference TRBV28 and TRBJ2-7, is DVKVTQSSRYLVKRTGEKVFLECVQDMDHENMFWYRQDPGLGLRLIYFSYDVKMKEKGDIPEGYSVSREKKERFSLILESASTNQTSMYLCASRGGGRYEQYFGPGTRLTVT.

This chain joins TRBV2 and TRBJ2-5; TRBD2 matches at 8 bases. Germline CDR1 and CDR2: SNHLY and FYNNEI. Trimming took 7 bases from V and 5 from J; bases not matched to a gene: 12. This CDR3 comprises 15 residues. Here the CDR3 reads CASNLGSGMGETQYF. CDR3 sequence (DNA): TGTGCCAGCAATCTTGGTAGCGGGATGGGGGAGACCCAGTACTTC.

In its sample, this clone was seen a few times. This chain links TRBV7-3 with TRBJ2-6; D ambiguous. The CDR3 loop spans 16 amino acids. Germline CDR1 and CDR2: SGHTA and FQGTGA. V lost 7 bases and J 4 bases, leaving 17 bases between the germline ends. The CDR3 is CASTTPHLEGANVLTF. CDR3 sequence (DNA): TGTGCCAGCACCACTCCCCACCTGGAGGGGGCCAACGTCCTGACTTTC. Drawing the rest from reference TRBV7-3 and TRBJ2-6, the complete variable domain is GAGVSQTPSNKVTEKGKYVELRCDPISGHTALYWYRQSLGQGPEFLIYFQGTGAADDSGLPNDRFFAVRPEGSVSTLKIQRTERGDSAVYLCASTTPHLEGANVLTFGAGSRLTVL.